A single sample is the source of the 4 T cell receptor beta chains below, sequenced in a study of blood T cells in healthy people across ages. Sample-barcoded 5' priming and a J-beta primer mix drove a second PCR of about 6 to 11 cycles. TCRdb analysed the 5' RACE reads with MiXCR anew, one entry per CDR3 protein. The profile shows around 2 million distinct CDR3 sequences, approximately 39% of them singletons. What was sequenced was blood. The receptors here all came from a human donor in good health.

This clonotype was detected a few times. The J gene is TRBJ1-1, the V gene TRBV7-2; D is ambiguous. The CDR3 sequence is 15 residues long. V lost 1 base, J lost 10 bases, and 19 bases lay in between. Germline V CDR1 and CDR2: SGHTA, FQGNSA. In DNA form, the CDR3 reads TGTGCCAGCAGCTTAGATCGGTCAAGGTACAGTGGAGCTTTCTTT. It encodes CASSLDRSRYSGAFF.

The chain employs TRBV11-3 and TRBJ1-2, with unresolved D. CDR1 is SGHNT, CDR2 YENEEA, per germline. The V end was cut by 8 bases, the J end by 4 bases, with 11 bases between. CDR3 length equals 12 residues. DNA of the CDR3: TGTGCCAGCTTTGAGTCAGGCTATGGCTACACCTTC. Translated, it gives CASFESGYGYTF. The full variable domain, completed using reference TRBV11-3 and TRBJ1-2, is EAGVVQSPRYKIIEKKQPVAFWCNPISGHNTLYWYLQNLGQGPELLIRYENEEAVDDSQLPKDRFSAERLKGVDSTLKIQPAELGDSAVYLCASFESGYGYTFGSGTRLTVV.

This clonotype came up a few times. The V gene is TRBV20-1, the J gene TRBJ2-5; a possible D gene is TRBD1 (6 bases). The V gene's germline CDR1 is DFQATT and CDR2 SNEGSKA (reference sequence). The CDR3 has 14 amino acids. V was clipped by 3 bases and J by 4 bases, with 15 bases between them. CDR3 bases: TGCAGTGCTAGTCCTCTGTCAGGGGTAGAGACCCAGTACTTC. Translation gives CSASPLSGVETQYF.

The V gene is TRBV4-3, the J gene TRBJ2-3; TRBD2 aligns across 8 bases. Trimming cost V 0 bases and J 4 bases; bases outside gene matches: 9. Germline CDR1 and CDR2: LGHNA and YSLEER. CDR3 length: 17 residues. The CDR3 bases are TGCGCCAGCAGCCAAGAATTGATCGGGGGGGAAGCAGATACGCAGTATTTT. It translates to CASSQELIGGEADTQYF.